This T cell receptor beta chain was sequenced in a study of cytomegalovirus exposure and HLA in healthy donors. It was with 60 Vbeta and 13 Jbeta primers that the PCR ran. Sequencing was performed with immunoSEQ multiplex PCR; in TCRdb, only in-frame clones are kept and a portion is missing. Among about 200,000 clones listed, 70% to 90% were seen once. Donors were nominally healthy when sampled, though unrecorded immune exposures were likely. CDR3 length equals 15 residues. Germline V gives CDR1 SGHTS, CDR2 YDEGEE. J lost 2 bases, V lost 4 bases, and 8 bases had no gene match. The sequence came from a man between 25 and 39 years old in good health and CMV-seronegative. Sequencing was carried out using PBMCs. V and J are TRBV5-8 and TRBJ2-7; 8 nucleotides align to TRBD1. The CDR3 loop is CASSMQGAQTYEQYF. In DNA form, the CDR3 reads TGTGCCAGCAGCATGCAGGGGGCCCAAACCTACGAGCAGTACTTC.